The clone carrying this T cell receptor (beta chain) was detected many times. From germline, CDR1 is SGDLS and CDR2 YYNGEE. The CDR3 is 17 residues long. Trimming cost V 4 bases and J 2 bases; bases outside gene matches: 9. Documented time point: persistent/refractory GD, antithyroid drugs over 5 years with positive TRAb. Preparation of the TCR library used RNA extracted from PBMCs. This entry comes from a study of regulatory T cells in long-lasting Graves disease. Investigators prepared the TCR beta libraries by applying iRepertoire HTBI primers and Arm-PCR of CDR3 regions. TCRdb passed the multiplex PCR reads through MiXCR, listing each CDR3 protein once. The sample holds about 470,000 distinct CDR3 sequences, roughly 21% seen once.

The chain employs TRBV9 and TRBJ2-2; 9 nucleotides align to TRBD2. The sample in question was peripheral blood mononuclear cells (PBMCs), obtained when the disease was refractory, from a patient treated with antithyroid drugs. The TCR sequence derives from a female donor with Graves disease. This chain's CDR3 is CASSSPSGRFNTGELFF. DNA of the CDR3: TGTGCCAGCAGCTCCCCGAGCGGGAGGTTCAACACCGGGGAGCTGTTTTTT.